This entry features one TCR beta chain sequence. Its specific antigen is unknown. No quality values exist for individual bases; no much larger clone is one base distant. TCRbeta CDR3 regions were amplified from genomic DNA by means of the immunoSEQ Assay, a bias-controlled multiplex PCR. As for how the authors treated the data: The number of nucleated cells in each sample was estimated by amplification of reference gene primers within the assay. Sequence reads were collapsed and filtered to measure the absolute abundance of every unique TCRbeta CDR3 rearrangement. For each sample, productive Simpson clonality was calculated as the square root of Simpson's diversity index across productive rearrangements. Entries here come from immuneACCESS through TCRdb and include only in-frame sequences with V and J called. Some clones fail to appear in such tables; in the studies checked, an unresolved V gene covers under half of the shortfall, and the cause of the remainder is unknown. V and J calls and clone size are given by that table; D and trimming were obtained from the DNA. Here the sample has 180,000 or so clones; 80% to 90% occur a single time. Under 3.5% of the sample goes to the ten largest clones.

The data originate from a study of blood T cell repertoires in COVID-19 (TCRdb year 2020). Describing the broader study: Samples from collaborators originated in the United States, Italy and Spain and spanned both the acute and convalescent phases of COVID-19. Subjects who had been exposed to COVID-19, were actively infected with it, or had recovered from it provided the deeply sampled blood TCRbeta repertoires that made up the dataset. Nearly every sample came with metadata listing a de-identified subject ID, COVID-19 status, age in years and sex. A freely available public database, intended as a resource for researchers studying the immune response to SARS-CoV-2, is where the repertoires were released. The prospective study material was composed of cDNA or gDNA derived from T cells, B-cell-depleted T cells, or PBMCs. Samples came from the ongoing ImmuneRACE study (first 160 participants) plus 1,254 subjects from 6 global collaborators. HLA class I and class II types, where available, came from metadata supplied by the sample provider rather than from assay-based typing.

Collaborating institutions collected whole blood in K2EDTA tubes following their own protocols. For TCRbeta analysis, collaborator samples were shipped as frozen whole blood, as isolated PBMCs, or as DNA extracted from either sample type. What the study reported, not specific to this receptor: The amount of clinical and demographic metadata varied by source and participant and was provided uncurated.

The germline V and J ends show losses of 5 bases and 2 bases respectively, and no gene match explains 3 bases of the junction. Inclusive of the bounding cysteine and phenylalanine, the CDR3 is 13 residues long. Only the CDR3 DNA is retained, 39 bases long and in frame from the first base. The germline V gene (reference sequence) supplies CDR1 MNHNY and CDR2 SVGAGI. This clonotype originated in a man in his sixties with acute or convalescent COVID-19. The sequenced material came from peripheral blood. Recombination linked TRBV6-6 to TRBJ2-7; the junction holds 7 bases that match TRBD1. The DNA sequence is as follows: TGTGCCAGCAGTCGGGACAGACCCTACGAGCAGTACTTC. It translates to CASSRDRPYEQYF.